The present T cell receptor (beta chain) was sequenced within a study of cytomegalovirus exposure and HLA in healthy donors. Study-wide results and caveats: Reported performance of the classifier showed diagnosis of cytomegalovirus status with high specificity and sensitivity.

Germline V CDR1 and CDR2: MDHEN, SYDVKM. There are 17 residues in the CDR3. Trimming removed 4 bases from V and 1 base from J; junction bases left unmatched: 10. Concerning this clone: The antigen remains undetermined.

Produced via immunoSEQ multiplex PCR; TCRdb's table is partial and in-frame only. The repertoire includes 200,000 to 300,000 clones, 80% to 90% of them detected once, and about 2.8% sits in the top ten. The clonotype was recovered from a man younger than 35 in good health and CMV-seronegative. The chain combines TRBV28 with TRBJ1-1, with 9 bases fitting TRBD1. Sequencing used PBMCs. CDR3 nucleotides: TGTGCCAGCAGTTACGCCCGGACAGGGGCGGAGAACACTGAAGCTTTCTTT. Translated, it gives CASSYARTGAENTEAFF.